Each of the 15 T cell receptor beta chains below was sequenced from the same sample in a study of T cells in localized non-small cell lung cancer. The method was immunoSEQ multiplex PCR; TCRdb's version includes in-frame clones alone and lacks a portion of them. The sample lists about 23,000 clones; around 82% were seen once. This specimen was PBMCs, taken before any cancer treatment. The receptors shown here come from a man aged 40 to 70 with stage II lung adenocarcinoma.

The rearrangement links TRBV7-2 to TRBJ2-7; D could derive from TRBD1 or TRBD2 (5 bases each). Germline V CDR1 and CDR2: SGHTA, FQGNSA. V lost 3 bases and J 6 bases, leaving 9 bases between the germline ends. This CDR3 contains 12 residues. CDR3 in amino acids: CASSLGVGEQYF. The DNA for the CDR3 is TGTGCCAGCAGCTTGGGGGTGGGCGAGCAGTACTTC.

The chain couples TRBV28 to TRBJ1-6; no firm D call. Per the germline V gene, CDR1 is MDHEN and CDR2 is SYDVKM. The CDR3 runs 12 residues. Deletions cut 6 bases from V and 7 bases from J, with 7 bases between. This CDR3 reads CASRNGNSPLHF. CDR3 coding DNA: TGTGCCAGCAGAAACGGAAATTCACCCCTCCACTTT.

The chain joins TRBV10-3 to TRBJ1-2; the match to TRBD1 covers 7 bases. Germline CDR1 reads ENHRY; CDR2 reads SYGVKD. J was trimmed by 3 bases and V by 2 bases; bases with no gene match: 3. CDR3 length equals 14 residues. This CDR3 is CAISETGQDYGYTF. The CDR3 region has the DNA TGTGCCATCAGTGAGACAGGACAGGACTATGGCTACACCTTC.

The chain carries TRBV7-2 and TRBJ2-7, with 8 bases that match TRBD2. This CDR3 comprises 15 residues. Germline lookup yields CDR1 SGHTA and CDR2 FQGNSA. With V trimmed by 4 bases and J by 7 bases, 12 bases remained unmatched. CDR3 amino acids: CASSWGGSGSAEQYF. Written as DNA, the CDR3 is TGTGCCAGCAGCTGGGGGGGGAGCGGGAGTGCAGAGCAGTACTTC.

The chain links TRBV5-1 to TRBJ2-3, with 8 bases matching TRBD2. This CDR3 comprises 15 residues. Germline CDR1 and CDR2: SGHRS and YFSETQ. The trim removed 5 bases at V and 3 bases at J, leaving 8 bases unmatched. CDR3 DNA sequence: TGCGCCAGCAGGTCGGGGGGGCCGGGTACAGATACGCAGTATTTT. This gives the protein CASRSGGPGTDTQYF.

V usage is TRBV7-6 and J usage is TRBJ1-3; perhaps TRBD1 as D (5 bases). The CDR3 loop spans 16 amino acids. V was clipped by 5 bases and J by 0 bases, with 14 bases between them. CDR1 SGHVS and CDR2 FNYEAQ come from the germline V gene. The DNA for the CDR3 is TGTGCCAGCAGCCCCCTCTCGGGGGTCTCTGGAAACACCATATATTTT. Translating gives CASSPLSGVSGNTIYF.

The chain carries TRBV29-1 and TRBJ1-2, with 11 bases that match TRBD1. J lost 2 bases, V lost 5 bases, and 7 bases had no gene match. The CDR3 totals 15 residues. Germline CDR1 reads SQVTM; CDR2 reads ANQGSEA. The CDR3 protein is CSVTPGQGVNYGYTF. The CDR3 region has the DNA TGCAGCGTTACACCGGGACAGGGGGTAAACTATGGCTACACCTTC.

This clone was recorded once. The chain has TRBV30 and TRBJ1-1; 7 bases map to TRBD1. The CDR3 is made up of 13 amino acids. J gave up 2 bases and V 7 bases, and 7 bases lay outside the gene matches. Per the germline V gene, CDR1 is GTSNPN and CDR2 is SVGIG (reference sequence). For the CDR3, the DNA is TGTGCCTCTTCCGGGACAGCTAACACTGAAGCTTTCTTT. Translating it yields CASSGTANTEAFF.

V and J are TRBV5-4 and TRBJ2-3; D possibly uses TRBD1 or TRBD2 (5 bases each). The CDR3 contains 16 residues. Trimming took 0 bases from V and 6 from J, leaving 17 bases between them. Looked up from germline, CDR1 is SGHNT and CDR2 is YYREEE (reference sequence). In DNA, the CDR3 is TGTGCCAGCAGCTTGGGGGGACGCTCGGCCGGGGATACGCAGTATTTT. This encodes CASSLGGRSAGDTQYF. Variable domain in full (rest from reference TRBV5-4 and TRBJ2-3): ETGVTQSPTHLIKTRGQQVTLRCSSQSGHNTVSWYQQALGQGPQFIFQYYREEENGRGNFPPRFSGLQFPNYSSELNVNALELDDSALYLCASSLGGRSAGDTQYFGPGTRLTVL.

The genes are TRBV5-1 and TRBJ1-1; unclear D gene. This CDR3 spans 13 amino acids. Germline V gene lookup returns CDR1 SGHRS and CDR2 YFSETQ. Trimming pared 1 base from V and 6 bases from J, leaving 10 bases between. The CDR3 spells CASSLNSVAEAFF. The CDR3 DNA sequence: TGCGCCAGCAGCTTGAACTCCGTAGCTGAAGCTTTCTTT.

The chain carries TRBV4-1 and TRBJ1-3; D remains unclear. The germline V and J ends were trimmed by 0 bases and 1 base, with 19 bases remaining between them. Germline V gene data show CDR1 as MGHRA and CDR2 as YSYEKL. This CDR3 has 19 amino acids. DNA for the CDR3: TGCGCCAGCAGCCAAGATGTGTCATCGGCTGTTGCATCTGGAAACACCATATATTTT. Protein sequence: CASSQDVSSAVASGNTIYF.

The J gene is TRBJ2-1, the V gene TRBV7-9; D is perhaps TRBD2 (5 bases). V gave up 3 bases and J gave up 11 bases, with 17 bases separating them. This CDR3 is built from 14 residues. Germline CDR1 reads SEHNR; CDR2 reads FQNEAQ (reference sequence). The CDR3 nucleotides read TGTGCCAGCAGCTTGTTACTCGAGCGGATGAAGCAGTTCTTC. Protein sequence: CASSLLLERMKQFF.

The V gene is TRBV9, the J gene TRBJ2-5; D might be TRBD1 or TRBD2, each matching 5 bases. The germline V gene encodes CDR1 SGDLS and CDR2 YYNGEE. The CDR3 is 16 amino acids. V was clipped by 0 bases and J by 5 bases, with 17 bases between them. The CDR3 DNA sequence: TGTGCCAGCAGCGTAGGGGACGGTCTTCTGGGGGAGACCCAGTACTTC. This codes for CASSVGDGLLGETQYF.

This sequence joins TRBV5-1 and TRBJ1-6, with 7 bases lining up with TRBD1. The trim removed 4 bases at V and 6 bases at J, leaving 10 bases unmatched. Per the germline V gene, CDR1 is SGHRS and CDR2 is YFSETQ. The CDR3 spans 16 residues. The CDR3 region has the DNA TGCGCCAGCAGCCGCGACCGACAGGGACTTAATTCACCCCTCCACTTT. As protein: CASSRDRQGLNSPLHF.

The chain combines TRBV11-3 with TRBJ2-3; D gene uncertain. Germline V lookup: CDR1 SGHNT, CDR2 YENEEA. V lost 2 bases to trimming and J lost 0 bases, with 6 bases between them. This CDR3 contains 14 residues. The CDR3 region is CASSLSHSTDTQYF. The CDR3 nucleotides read TGTGCCAGCAGCTTATCCCACAGCACAGATACGCAGTATTTT.